This entry lists 5 T cell receptor beta chains sequenced from one sample in a study of cytomegalovirus exposure and HLA in healthy donors. TCRdb keeps only in-frame clones here, not all; method: immunoSEQ multiplex PCR. The table lists some 150,000 clones, 85% to 90% of them singletons. Sequencing used PBMCs. All receptors derive from a woman aged 30 to 39 in good health and CMV-seronegative.

The chain links TRBV6-1 to TRBJ2-4; a possible D gene is TRBD2 (6 bases). This CDR3 is built from 16 residues. Germline values: CDR1 MNHNS, CDR2 SASEGT. V lost 2 bases to trimming and J lost 0 bases, with 11 bases between them. CDR3 bases: TGTGCCAGCAGTGAACTTGGCGGGATAGCCAAAAACATTCAGTACTTC. Its translation: CASSELGGIAKNIQYF.

The rearrangement joins TRBV29-1 to TRBJ1-1; D is unclear. Trimming took 7 bases from V and 3 from J, leaving 12 bases between them. This CDR3 spans 12 amino acids. Germline CDR1 SQVTM, CDR2 ANQGSEA. The CDR3 bases are TGCAGCGGATGGTCAGATCACACTGAAGCTTTCTTT. Translated, it gives CSGWSDHTEAFF.

This clone is a singleton in its sample. V usage is TRBV2 and J usage is TRBJ2-3; TRBD2 agrees at 10 bases. CDR1 and CDR2 from the germline V gene are SNHLY and FYNNEI. V was pared by 7 bases and J by 1 base, with 8 bases of the junction left unmatched. The CDR3 covers 16 residues. The CDR3 loop is CASTTRTSGGTDTQYF. DNA of the CDR3: TGTGCCAGCACCACCCGTACTAGCGGGGGCACAGATACGCAGTATTTT.

This chain uses TRBV11-3 with TRBJ2-1; TRBD1 might be the D (5 bases). Germline V lookup: CDR1 SGHNT, CDR2 YENEEA. This CDR3 comprises 14 residues. Trimming shortened V by 1 base and J by 10 bases, and 14 bases separated the two germline ends. The CDR3: CASSLVGADTEQFF. The DNA for the CDR3 is TGTGCCAGCAGCTTAGTAGGGGCCGATACCGAGCAGTTCTTC.

V and J are TRBV7-2 and TRBJ2-7; D not certain. The CDR3 covers 13 residues. Trimming took 5 bases from V and 3 from J, leaving 11 bases between them. CDR1 is SGHTA and CDR2 is FQGNSA in the germline V gene. The CDR3 spells CASSRVVDYEQYF. CDR3 nucleotides: TGTGCCAGCAGCCGGGTGGTGGACTACGAGCAGTACTTC.